This entry lists 16 T cell receptor beta chains sequenced from one sample in a study of T cell repertoires in cytomegalovirus infection. In TCRdb, the reads were re-called with MiXCR into one record per CDR3 protein. This table has a few hundred thousand distinct CDR3 sequences, 42% appearing once. For these receptors, no antigen is known. The sample here was cultured PBMCs, taken from culture after CMV antigen stimulation. The receptors derive from a human donor in good health (CMV status not recorded). Some clones in this sample may be carry-over from other donors' samples.

This chain connects TRBV27 to TRBJ2-3; either TRBD1 or TRBD2 may fit D (5 bases each). Deletions cut 6 bases from V and 4 bases from J, with 14 bases between. CDR3 size: 14 residues. From germline, CDR1 is MNHEY and CDR2 SMNVEV (reference sequence). In DNA form, the CDR3 reads TGTGCCAGCAGCCGTTGGGGGATCTCAGATACGCAGTATTTT. Protein: CASSRWGISDTQYF.

Concerning this clonotype itself: This clone may be a read error of a much larger clone one base away. The gene calls are TRBV28 and TRBJ2-1; D gene unclear. Germline values: CDR1 MDHEN, CDR2 SYDVKM. This CDR3 has 13 amino acids. Trimming removed 2 bases at V and 1 base at J, with 3 bases between. CDR3 sequence: CASSLKSYNEQFF. Written as DNA, the CDR3 is TGTGCCAGCAGTTTAAAGTCCTACAATGAGCAGTTCTTC.

The chain links TRBV28 to TRBJ2-5; TRBD1 might be the D (5 bases). There are 16 residues in the CDR3. V dropped 1 base and J dropped 3 bases, with 15 bases sitting between them. In germline, CDR1 is MDHEN, CDR2 SYDVKM. The CDR3 DNA sequence: TGTGCCAGCAGTTTATTGGGCAGGCAGGACAAAGAGACCCAGTACTTC. Encoded protein: CASSLLGRQDKETQYF. The whole variable domain, remainder taken from reference TRBV28 and TRBJ2-5, is DVKVTQSSRYLVKRTGEKVFLECVQDMDHENMFWYRQDPGLGLRLIYFSYDVKMKEKGDIPEGYSVSREKKERFSLILESASTNQTSMYLCASSLLGRQDKETQYFGPGTRLLVL.

The chain carries TRBV6-1 and TRBJ2-2; tentatively, D is TRBD1 or TRBD2 (5 bases each). V was cut by 0 bases and J by 7 bases, with 12 bases left in between. This CDR3 is built from 15 residues. Germline values: CDR1 MNHNS, CDR2 SASEGT. The CDR3 DNA follows: TGTGCCAGCAGTGAAGCGCTTAGAGGGGTCGGGGAGCTGTTTTTT. This gives the protein CASSEALRGVGELFF.

The chain joins TRBV6-2 or TRBV6-3 to TRBJ2-7; TRBD2 agrees at 8 bases. The CDR3 contains 16 residues. V lost 0 bases to trimming and J lost 4 bases; unmatched junction nucleotides: 8. Germline values: CDR1 MNHEY, CDR2 SVGEGT. The CDR3 loop is CASSYSMREDDYEQYF. CDR3 nucleotide sequence: TGTGCCAGCAGTTACTCGATGCGGGAGGATGATTACGAGCAGTACTTC.

This rearrangement joins TRBV28 to TRBJ1-4; D uncertain. V was pared by 1 base and J by 14 bases, with 8 bases between. CDR1 and CDR2 from the germline V gene are MDHEN and SYDVKM. The CDR3 is made up of 11 amino acids. In DNA, the CDR3 is TGTGCCAGCAGTTTATACAGCAAGCTGTTTTTT. Amino acid sequence: CASSLYSKLFF.

The chain couples TRBV27 to TRBJ2-3; unclear D gene. CDR3 length: 15 amino acids. V was cut by 6 bases and J by 0 bases, with 13 bases left in between. Germline CDR1 is MNHEY and CDR2 is SMNVEV (reference sequence). The CDR3 DNA sequence: TGTGCCAGCAGGGGCCCGCCGCGGAGCACAGATACGCAGTATTTT. Protein product: CASRGPPRSTDTQYF.

This clonotype was counted once. The chain carries TRBV6-1 and TRBJ2-6; D remains unclear. Between the trimmed V and J ends, which lost 9 bases and 0 bases, there was a span of 12 bases. The CDR3 consists of 15 residues. Germline V gene lookup returns CDR1 MNHNS and CDR2 SASEGT. The chain's CDR3 is CASSRGVSGANVLTF. The CDR3 nucleotides are TGTGCCAGTTCTCGCGGCGTCTCTGGGGCCAACGTCCTGACTTTC.

The chain carries TRBV5-1 and TRBJ1-2; D is possibly TRBD1 (5 bases). This CDR3 is 14 amino acids long. Germline CDR1 SGHRS, CDR2 YFSETQ. With 2 bases removed from V and 0 bases from J, the gap between germline ends came to 8 bases. CDR3 bases: TGCGCCAGCAGCTTACCGGGACCTAACTATGGCTACACCTTC. Translating it yields CASSLPGPNYGYTF.

There are a few counts of this clonotype. The V and J genes are TRBV19 and TRBJ1-2; D unresolved. V gave up 7 bases and J gave up 6 bases, with 24 bases separating them. Germline V gives CDR1 LNHDA, CDR2 SQIVND (reference sequence). The CDR3 contains 16 residues. The CDR3, as DNA: TGTGCCAGTACCGGCGATGGAGACCCCACGAGTGATGGCTACACCTTC. This sequence encodes CASTGDGDPTSDGYTF.

The chain couples TRBV7-9 to TRBJ1-5; D is unclear. Trimming stripped 1 base from V and 8 bases from J, with 9 bases between. CDR3 length: 13 residues. Germline V gene data show CDR1 as SEHNR and CDR2 as FQNEAQ (reference sequence). CDR3 sequence (DNA): TGTGCCAGCAGCTTAGGGTCTTTTGAGCCCCAGCATTTT. Translating it yields CASSLGSFEPQHF.

This clonotype was observed a handful of times. This chain uses TRBV7-2 with TRBJ1-2, with 8 bases aligning to TRBD1. The junction had 7 bases not matched to a gene; V was cut back by 4 bases and J by 3 bases. Germline CDR1 and CDR2: SGHTA and FQGNSA. CDR3 length: 15 amino acids. CDR3 coding DNA: TGTGCCAGCAGCTCTAGGACAGGGAGGGACTATGGCTACACCTTC. This translates into CASSSRTGRDYGYTF.

This clonotype has just a few counts. The genes are TRBV7-2 and TRBJ2-1, with TRBD1 matching 11 bases. The germline gives CDR1 SGHTA, CDR2 FQGNSA. Losses at the gene ends were 1 base for V and 6 bases for J; bases not matched to a gene: 2. The CDR3 has 15 residues. The CDR3 DNA is TGTGCCAGCAGCTTAGGGGGACAGGGGGGCAATGAGCAGTTCTTC. It is translated as CASSLGGQGGNEQFF.

This clonotype occurred many times. The rearrangement joins TRBV7-2 to TRBJ2-3, with TRBD2 matching 8 bases. After removal of 1 base from V and 5 bases from J, the junction contained 5 bases not matched to a gene. CDR1 SGHTA and CDR2 FQGNSA come from the germline V gene. The CDR3 is 15 amino acids. The CDR3 spells CASSLGISGGDTQYF. DNA for the CDR3: TGTGCCAGCAGCTTAGGTATCAGCGGGGGAGATACGCAGTATTTT.

This clonotype was detected many times. J is TRBJ2-5 and V is TRBV7-2; TRBD2 might be the D (5 bases). V gave up 3 bases and J gave up 9 bases, with 17 bases separating them. Germline V gene data show CDR1 as SGHTA and CDR2 as FQGNSA. CDR3 size: 14 residues. CDR3 loop: CASSFPGFGLAQYF. The CDR3 DNA sequence: TGTGCCAGCAGCTTTCCGGGGTTCGGGCTGGCCCAGTACTTC.

The chain uses TRBV6-1 and TRBJ2-3; D is perhaps TRBD2 (6 bases). From germline, CDR1 is MNHNS and CDR2 SASEGT. Trimming cost V 8 bases and J 1 base, with 19 bases left between them. This CDR3 region has 16 residues. The CDR3 sequence is CASFKNLGGGTDTQYF. In nucleotides, the CDR3 is TGTGCCAGCTTTAAGAATTTAGGCGGGGGCACAGATACGCAGTATTTT.